The rows below give T cell receptor beta chains drawn from one sample of a study of blood T cell repertoires in COVID-19. TCRdb keeps only in-frame clones here, not all; method: immunoSEQ multiplex PCR. The sample has about 260,000 clones, around 90% seen once. The material sequenced was peripheral blood. These receptor sequences come from a woman in her seventies with COVID-19, enrolled during active disease. The CDR3 runs from the conserved cysteine through the conserved F or W. D genes are given only for firm matches. Not every row has a clone size; where given, it reads once, few, many or a size class.

v_gene,j_gene,d_gene,abundance,CDR3nt,CDR3aa
TRBV27,TRBJ1-2,-,-,TGTGCCAGCAGTTTATTAAGGTCCGGGGGAGGCTACACCTTC,CASSLLRSGGGYTF
TRBV5-1,TRBJ2-3,TRBD2,-,TGCGCCAGCAGCGATAGACTAGCGGGAGAGGATACGCAGTATTTT,CASSDRLAGEDTQYF
TRBV5-1,TRBJ1-2,-,-,TGCGCCAGCAGCTTTGGGGGGGACTATGGCTACACCTTC,CASSFGGDYGYTF
TRBV5-1,TRBJ2-3,TRBD2,-,TGCGCCAGCAGCCCTAGCGGGAGGAGCACAGATACGCAGTATTTT,CASSPSGRSTDTQYF
TRBV4-1,TRBJ1-3,TRBD1,-,TGCGCCAGCAGCCATCCCATAGGGGGCAGACGGGGAAACACCATATATTTT,CASSHPIGGRRGNTIYF
TRBV19,TRBJ2-1,-,-,TGTGCCAGTAGTCTACAGGGATATGAGCAGTTCTTC,CASSLQGYEQFF
TRBV12-5,TRBJ2-2,TRBD1,once,TGTGCTAGTGGTTTGAGCTACAAGACAGGGTCTGCGGAGCTGTTTTTT,CASGLSYKTGSAELFF
TRBV13,TRBJ2-5,-,once,TGTGCCAGCAGCCCCAGGTACGACCAAGAGACCCAGTACTTC,CASSPRYDQETQYF
TRBV13,TRBJ1-5,-,-,TGTGCCAGCAGCTTAGGCCTGGGCAGGGAGGATCAGCCCCAGCATTTT,CASSLGLGREDQPQHF
TRBV6-5,TRBJ1-2,TRBD1,-,TGTGCCAGCAGTCAGGGACAGTATGGCTACACCTTC,CASSQGQYGYTF
TRBV12-3/TRBV12-4,TRBJ1-6,-,-,TGTGCCAGCAGCTATGAGAATTCACCCCTCCACTTT,CASSYENSPLHF
TRBV18,TRBJ2-5,TRBD1,-,TGTGCCAGCTCACGTAACAGGGGCCAAGAGACCCAGTACTTC,CASSRNRGQETQYF
TRBV4-1,TRBJ1-2,-,-,TGCGCCAGCACTACAGGGACCACCCAAAACTATGGCTACACCTTC,CASTTGTTQNYGYTF
TRBV5-1,TRBJ1-4,-,once,TGCGCCAGCAGCGGAGGGACGCCCGTAAATGAAAAACTGTTTTTT,CASSGGTPVNEKLFF
TRBV9,TRBJ1-4,TRBD1,-,TGTGCCAGCAGCGTAGAGTACAGGGGCGGAAAACTGTTTTTT,CASSVEYRGGKLFF
TRBV19,TRBJ1-1,-,-,TGTGCCAGTAGTATAGCTCTGGGCAGGGGATCTGAAGCTTTCTTT,CASSIALGRGSEAFF
TRBV4-2,TRBJ2-2,-,-,TGTGCCAGCAGCCCCGGGGGGACAGGTCACACCGGGGAGCTGTTTTTT,CASSPGGTGHTGELFF
TRBV6-5,TRBJ2-7,TRBD1,-,TGTGCCAGCAGCGTGGGACAGGTATCCTACGAGCAGTACTTC,CASSVGQVSYEQYF
TRBV28,TRBJ2-3,-,-,TGTGCCAGCGGTACGGGAGTGTACACAGATACGCAGTATTTT,CASGTGVYTDTQYF
TRBV5-6,TRBJ2-5,TRBD1,few,TGTGCCAGCAGCCATGACAGGGGGCTCGGAGAGACCCAGTACTTC,CASSHDRGLGETQYF
TRBV5-6,TRBJ1-6,-,-,TGTGCCAGCAGCCCTTCGTTGAGCTCCTATAATTCACCCCTCCACTTT,CASSPSLSSYNSPLHF
TRBV18,TRBJ2-3,TRBD2,-,TGTGCCAGCTCATCGTCTAGCGGGAGGGCGGATACGCAGTATTTT,CASSSSSGRADTQYF
TRBV7-3,TRBJ2-6,TRBD1,-,TGTGCCAGCAGCCCAAAGACAGGGTTCGTTGGGGCCAACGTCCTGACTTTC,CASSPKTGFVGANVLTF
TRBV30,TRBJ2-4,-,-,TGTGCCTGGACCCCAAGGGGCTGGGTGGCCAAAAACATTCAGTACTTC,CAWTPRGWVAKNIQYF
TRBV2,TRBJ2-7,TRBD1,-,TGTGCCAGCAGCGGGACAGGGAGCTCCTACGAGCAGTACTTC,CASSGTGSSYEQYF
TRBV7-9,TRBJ1-2,-,-,TGTGCCAGCAGCTTAGCGGTAAAAACAGGGATCCACTATGGCTACACCTTC,CASSLAVKTGIHYGYTF
TRBV28,TRBJ1-2,-,few,TGTGCCAGCAGTAACGATGGCAGGGTCCGCGGCTACACCTTC,CASSNDGRVRGYTF
TRBV4-2,TRBJ2-1,TRBD2,-,TGTGCCAGCAGCCCACCCGGGACTAGCAGCTTCAATGAGCAGTTCTTC,CASSPPGTSSFNEQFF
TRBV10-3,TRBJ2-3,TRBD2,-,TGTGCCACCCGCGATCTGACTAGCGCGACAGATACGCAGTATTTT,CATRDLTSATDTQYF
TRBV19,TRBJ2-3,TRBD1,-,TGTGCCAGTAGTTTCCAGGGACAGACCACAGATACGCAGTATTTT,CASSFQGQTTDTQYF
TRBV19,TRBJ2-7,-,-,TGTGCCAGTAGTATAAGTGTTACTAGTCTGGGCTACGAGCAGTACTTC,CASSISVTSLGYEQYF
TRBV19,TRBJ2-3,TRBD2,-,TGTGCCAGTAGTATGGGCGCGGGAGGGACAGATACGCAGTATTTT,CASSMGAGGTDTQYF
TRBV9,TRBJ1-1,TRBD1,-,TGTGCCAGCAGCCCGGGACAGGTGAACACTGAAGCTTTCTTT,CASSPGQVNTEAFF
TRBV30,TRBJ2-2,-,once,TGTGCCTGGATACGCAGGGGGAACACCGGGGAGCTGTTTTTT,CAWIRRGNTGELFF
TRBV7-2,TRBJ1-2,-,-,TGTGCCAGCAGCTTTCCTCCCCGGGACAACCCCTCCCGGGGAGGCTACACCTTC,CASSFPPRDNPSRGGYTF
TRBV4-1,TRBJ1-5,-,-,TGCGCCAGCAGCCCGGTGAGGGACACCAATCAGCCCCAGCATTTT,CASSPVRDTNQPQHF
TRBV11-2,TRBJ2-7,TRBD1,-,TGTGCCAGCAGCCCTCGGACAGGGGGCTACGAGCAGTACTTC,CASSPRTGGYEQYF
TRBV4-1,TRBJ2-3,-,-,TGCGCCAGCAGCCAAGAAGGCCTAGACACAGATACGCAGTATTTT,CASSQEGLDTDTQYF
TRBV5-6,TRBJ1-4,-,-,TGTGCCAGCAGCTTTCTGTATCAGGTCCATGAAAAACTGTTTTTT,CASSFLYQVHEKLFF
TRBV18,TRBJ1-1,-,-,TGTGCCAGCTCACCTGAAATCCCAGGGCCGACCACTGAAGCTTTCTTT,CASSPEIPGPTTEAFF
TRBV5-1,TRBJ2-3,TRBD1,-,TGCGCCAGCGCCTCTGGGGGGGACAGGGGTGTAGCAGATACGCAGTATTTT,CASASGGDRGVADTQYF
TRBV6-5,TRBJ1-4,TRBD1,-,TGTGCCAGCAGGACCCGACAGGGAGATGAAAAACTGTTTTTT,CASRTRQGDEKLFF
TRBV27,TRBJ2-4,TRBD2,-,TGTGCCAGCAGGACTAGCGGGACAGGAAACATTCAGTACTTC,CASRTSGTGNIQYF
TRBV5-4,TRBJ2-7,TRBD2,-,TGTGCCAGCAGCAAAAGCGGGAGTGTAACCTACGAGCAGTACTTC,CASSKSGSVTYEQYF
TRBV28,TRBJ2-7,TRBD1,-,TGTGCCAGCAACCGAGACAGGGGGTCTGGCGAGCAGTACTTC,CASNRDRGSGEQYF
TRBV5-1,TRBJ1-5,-,-,TGCGCCAGCAGCTTGGGTACAAATAGCAATCAGCCCCAGCATTTT,CASSLGTNSNQPQHF
TRBV5-4,TRBJ1-2,-,-,TGTGCCAGCAGCTTCCTAGACAGCCTCCCGGGCTACACCTTC,CASSFLDSLPGYTF
TRBV7-2,TRBJ2-5,TRBD2,-,TGTGCCAGCAGCCCGTGGACTAGCGCACAAGAGACCCAGTACTTC,CASSPWTSAQETQYF
TRBV6-1,TRBJ2-3,TRBD1,-,TGTGCCAGCAGTGGCCTGTGGACAGGGAGCACAGATACGCAGTATTTT,CASSGLWTGSTDTQYF
TRBV14,TRBJ1-6,-,-,TGTGCCAGCAGCCAAGTTAAGGGGATGTACCACTTT,CASSQVKGMYHF
TRBV19,TRBJ2-2,TRBD2,-,TGTGCCAGTAGTATAGGGGGGACTAGCGGCGGGGAGCTGTTTTTT,CASSIGGTSGGELFF
TRBV11-2,TRBJ2-1,TRBD1,-,TGTGCCAGCAGCTTTACAGACAGGGAATACAATGAGCAGTTCTTC,CASSFTDREYNEQFF
TRBV4-2,TRBJ2-1,TRBD2,-,TGTGCCAGCAGCCCAACTAGCGGGAGTACCTACAATGAGCAGTTCTTC,CASSPTSGSTYNEQFF
TRBV7-2,TRBJ2-7,TRBD2,-,TGTGCCAGCAACCCGTGGGCGGGAGCGATCGAGCAGTACTTC,CASNPWAGAIEQYF
TRBV6-1,TRBJ2-3,-,once,TGTGCCAGCAGTGAAGTACTTGGGGGCCGTGGCGCAGATACGCAGTATTTT,CASSEVLGGRGADTQYF